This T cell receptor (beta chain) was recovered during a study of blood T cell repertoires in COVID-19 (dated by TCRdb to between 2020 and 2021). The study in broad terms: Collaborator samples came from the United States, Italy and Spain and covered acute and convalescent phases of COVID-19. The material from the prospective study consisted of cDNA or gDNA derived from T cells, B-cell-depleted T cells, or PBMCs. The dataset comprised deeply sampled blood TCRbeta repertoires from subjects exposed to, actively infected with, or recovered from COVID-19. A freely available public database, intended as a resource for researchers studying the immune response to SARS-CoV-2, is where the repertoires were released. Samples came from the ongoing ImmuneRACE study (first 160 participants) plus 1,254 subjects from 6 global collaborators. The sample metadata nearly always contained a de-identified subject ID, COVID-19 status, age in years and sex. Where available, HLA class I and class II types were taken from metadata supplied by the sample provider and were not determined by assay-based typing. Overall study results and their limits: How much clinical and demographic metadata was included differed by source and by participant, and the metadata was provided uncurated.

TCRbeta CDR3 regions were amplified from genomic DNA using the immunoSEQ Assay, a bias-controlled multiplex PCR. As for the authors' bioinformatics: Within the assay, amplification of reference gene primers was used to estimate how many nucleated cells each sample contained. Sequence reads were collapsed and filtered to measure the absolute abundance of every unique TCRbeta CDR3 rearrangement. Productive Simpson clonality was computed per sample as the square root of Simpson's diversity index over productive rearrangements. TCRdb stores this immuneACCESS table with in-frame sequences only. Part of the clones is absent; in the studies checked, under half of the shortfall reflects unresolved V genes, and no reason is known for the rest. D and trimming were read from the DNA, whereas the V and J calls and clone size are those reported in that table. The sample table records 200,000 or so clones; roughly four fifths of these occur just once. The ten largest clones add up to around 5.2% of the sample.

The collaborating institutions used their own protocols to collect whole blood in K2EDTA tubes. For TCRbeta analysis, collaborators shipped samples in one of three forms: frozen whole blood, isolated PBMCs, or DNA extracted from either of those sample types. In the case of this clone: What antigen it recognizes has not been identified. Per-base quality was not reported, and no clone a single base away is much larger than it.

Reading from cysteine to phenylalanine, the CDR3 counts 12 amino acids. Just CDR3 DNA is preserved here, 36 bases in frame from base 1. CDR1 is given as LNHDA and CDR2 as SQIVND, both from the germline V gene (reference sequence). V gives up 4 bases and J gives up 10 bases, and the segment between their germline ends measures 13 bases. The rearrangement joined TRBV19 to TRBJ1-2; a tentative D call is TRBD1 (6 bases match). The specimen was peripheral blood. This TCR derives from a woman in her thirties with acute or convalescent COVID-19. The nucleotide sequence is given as TGTGCCAGTAGTACGACAGGAACAGACTACACCTTC. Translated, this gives CASSTTGTDYTF.